The TCR beta chain described here comes from a study of liver allograft versus peripheral blood T cells. The wider study: Repertoires from peripheral blood of liver transplant recipients were compared with those inside their transplanted livers.

Per germline, CDR1 MNHEY and CDR2 SVGAGI. Unmatched junction bases numbered 7, after V lost 6 bases and J lost 5 bases. The CDR3 covers 14 residues. TCRdb called the reads again in MiXCR, with one record for every CDR3 protein. Among thousands of distinct CDR3 sequences listed, around 17% were seen once. Relative to its sample, this clonotype is medium-sized. This TCR was sampled from a human patient who had a liver transplant. Some T cells may arise from the graft donor. The V and J genes are TRBV6-5 and TRBJ1-2; 9 positions agree with TRBD1. The CDR3 DNA sequence: TGTGCCAGCAGGCCGGGACAGGGAGGATATGGCTACACCTTC. It translates to CASRPGQGGYGYTF.